The T cell receptor (beta chain) under discussion was sequenced for a study of shared clonotypes between healthy human individuals. Study in general: Three plates were used per donor for CD4 naive, three for CD4 memory, two for CD8 naive and one for CD8 memory. Study-wide results and caveats: Clonotype sharing among donors was thought likely to change with sequencing depth. Clonotypes shared by all four sorted-subset donors had higher generation probabilities than non-shared clonotypes.

CD8 cells regarded as naive lacked CD45RO, were positively chosen for CCR7, and omitted terminally differentiated effector memory CD45RA+ cells. Worth noting for this clone: What it binds is not known.

Data came from immunoSEQ multiplex PCR; TCRdb stores just in-frame clones and leaves some out. The data hold about 2 million clones, with around 96% observed a single time. Input material: naive CD8+ T cells sorted from blood. The sequence was collected from a man younger than 35 in good health.

CDR3 coding DNA: TGTGCCAGCACCCTTGACAGGGAGAGCTACGAGCAGTACTTC. It yields the protein CASTLDRESYEQYF. The chain joins TRBV6-1 to TRBJ2-7; 7 bases fit TRBD1. The CDR3 runs 14 residues. J was trimmed by 3 bases and V by 7 bases; bases with no gene match: 9. The germline CDR1 and CDR2 sequences are MNHNS and SASEGT.